These 26 T cell receptor beta chains were all obtained from the same sample, sequenced in a study of T cells in Graves' hyperthyroidism and ophthalmopathy. TCR beta CDR3 region amplification was performed from RNA transcripts. HTBI primers were the set used in a first-round RT-PCR of the TCR CDR3. MiXCR, run by TCRdb on the multiplex PCR reads, gives a single entry per CDR3 protein. The profile shows roughly 290,000 distinct CDR3 sequences, 15% to 20% of them singletons. Sequenced input: blood. These receptors were taken from a woman aged 55-75 years with Graves' ophthalmopathy.

This clonotype was observed at least ten times. The gene calls are TRBV6-2 or TRBV6-3 and TRBJ2-1; D is ambiguous. The V gene's germline CDR1 is MNHEY and CDR2 SVGEGT. The CDR3 is made up of 12 amino acids. Between the trimmed V and J ends, which lost 4 bases and 8 bases, there was a span of 9 bases. The CDR3 loop reads CASSSKGHEQFF. CDR3 bases: TGTGCCAGCAGTTCCAAGGGTCATGAGCAGTTCTTC.

This clonotype was detected ten times or more. The rearrangement uses TRBV7-8 and TRBJ1-1, with 10 bases aligning to TRBD1. Germline values: CDR1 SGHVS, CDR2 FQNEAQ. V dropped 4 bases and J dropped 3; count of bases not matched to a gene: 5. The CDR3 sequence is 15 residues long. The CDR3 sequence: CASSSKGQGYTEAFF. As DNA, the CDR3 is TGTGCCAGCAGCTCTAAGGGACAGGGGTACACTGAAGCTTTCTTT.

The chain employs TRBV15 and TRBJ2-3; D is undetermined. The CDR3 is 17 amino acids. Germline V gives CDR1 LNHNV, CDR2 YYDKDF (reference sequence). V was clipped by 0 bases and J by 1 base, with 14 bases between them. CDR3 nucleotides: TGTGCCACCAGCAGAGAGGCAGACGAAGAGGGCACAGATACGCAGTATTTT. Translation: CATSREADEEGTDTQYF.

This clonotype was observed a handful of times. This may be a read error, as it is one base from a much larger clone. The chain has TRBV9 and TRBJ1-3; D is unclear. CDR3 length: 15 amino acids. CDR1 and CDR2 (germline): SGDLS, YYNGEE. CDR3 nucleotide sequence: TGTGCCAGCAGCCCTACCCAGAACTCTGGAAGCACCATATATTTT. This sequence encodes CASSPTQNSGSTIYF.

The rearrangement uses TRBV9 and TRBJ2-1; a weak D match, TRBD1 (5 bases). The CDR3 runs 15 residues. Germline-derived CDR1 and CDR2 are SGDLS and YYNGEE. V lost 4 bases, J lost 5 bases, and 16 bases lay in between. CDR3 in DNA: TGTGCCAGCAGCCCCGGTTTGGGGCACGACAATGAGCAGTTCTTC. It yields the protein CASSPGLGHDNEQFF.

This chain joins TRBV20-1 and TRBJ2-3; D is unclear. CDR1 and CDR2 (germline): DFQATT, SNEGSKA (reference sequence). The CDR3 runs 12 residues. Trimming took off 7 bases at V and 10 bases at J, with 18 bases between the two ends. The CDR3 reads CSGSNAQTSQYF. Here the CDR3 DNA reads TGCAGTGGGTCGAACGCACAGACCTCGCAGTATTTT.

The rearrangement uses TRBV20-1 and TRBJ2-1, with D possibly TRBD2 on 6 matching bases. CDR1 and CDR2 (germline): DFQATT, SNEGSKA (reference sequence). Trimming shortened V by 8 bases and J by 15 bases, and 23 bases separated the two germline ends. This CDR3 comprises 12 residues. This chain's CDR3 is CSPYSTGLPAFF. The CDR3 bases are TGCAGTCCCTACAGTACGGGACTTCCGGCGTTCTTC.

This clonotype was counted at least ten times. The chain is built from TRBV20-1 and TRBJ2-1; 8 nucleotides match TRBD2. The CDR3 is made up of 16 amino acids. The V gene's germline CDR1 is DFQATT and CDR2 SNEGSKA (reference sequence). V was pared by 6 bases and J by 3 bases, with 13 bases of the junction left unmatched. The CDR3 loop reads CSARGASGPVYNEQFF. As DNA, the CDR3 is TGCAGTGCCCGGGGGGCTAGCGGGCCGGTCTACAATGAGCAGTTCTTC.

This clonotype was detected ten times or more. This chain connects TRBV6-1 to TRBJ2-6; D remains ambiguous. The length of the CDR3 is 14 residues. Germline V gene sequence: CDR1 MNHNS, CDR2 SASEGT. V was shortened by 3 bases and J by 0 bases, with 3 bases between the two germline ends. The CDR3 loop reads CASSDYSGANVLTF. The CDR3 coding sequence is TGTGCCAGCAGTGATTACTCTGGGGCCAACGTCCTGACTTTC.

This chain's CDR3 is CASSLHGRDEQFF. The CDR3 DNA reads TGTGCCAGCAGCTTACATGGCAGGGATGAGCAGTTCTTC. The rearrangement uses TRBV7-9 and TRBJ2-1; a possible D gene is TRBD1 (5 bases). Germline CDR1 reads SEHNR; CDR2 reads FQNEAQ (reference sequence). There are 13 residues in the CDR3. V shed 2 bases and J shed 8 bases, with 10 bases lying between them. Together with reference TRBV7-9 and TRBJ2-1, the CDR3 gives the full variable domain: DTGVSQNPRHKITKRGQNVTFRCDPISEHNRLYWYRQTLGQGPEFLTYFQNEAQLEKSRLLSDRFSAERPKGSFSTLEIQRTEQGDSAMYLCASSLHGRDEQFFGPGTRLTVL.

This clonotype has at least ten counts. The chain joins TRBV5-1 to TRBJ2-2; unclear D gene. Germline CDR1 reads SGHRS; CDR2 reads YFSETQ. V was shortened by 0 bases and J by 4 bases, with 10 bases between the two germline ends. CDR3 length: 15 residues. Here the CDR3 DNA reads TGCGCCAGCAGCTTGGAAAGGCTCGCCACCGGGGAGCTGTTTTTT. This sequence encodes CASSLERLATGELFF.

J is TRBJ1-1 and V is TRBV6-1, with 11 bases matching TRBD1. In germline, CDR1 is MNHNS, CDR2 SASEGT. CDR3 length: 17 amino acids. V was clipped by 3 bases and J by 1 base; unmatched bases: 7. Here the CDR3 reads CASSDPDRGRGNTEAFF. The CDR3 DNA reads as TGTGCCAGCAGTGACCCGGACAGGGGGCGCGGGAACACTGAAGCTTTCTTT.

This clonotype was detected a few times. This sequence joins TRBV20-1 and TRBJ2-3; 7 bases align to TRBD2. The V and J ends lost 1 base and 3 bases, in that order; junction bases with no gene match: 7. There are 15 residues in the CDR3. Germline V CDR1 and CDR2: DFQATT, SNEGSKA (reference sequence). CDR3 in amino acids: CSARVAGEVTDTQYF. In DNA, the CDR3 is TGCAGTGCTAGAGTGGCGGGAGAGGTGACAGATACGCAGTATTTT.

In this sample, this clonotype turned up a few times. The V gene is TRBV5-1, the J gene TRBJ1-1; D perhaps matches TRBD1 (6 bases). The V end was cut by 3 bases, the J end by 3 bases, with 12 bases between. This CDR3 region has 14 residues. CDR1 is SGHRS, CDR2 YFSETQ, per germline. This chain's CDR3 is CASSYLRGDTEAFF. DNA for the CDR3: TGCGCCAGCAGCTACCTGAGGGGGGACACTGAAGCTTTCTTT. Supplemented by reference TRBV5-1 and TRBJ1-1, the full variable domain reads KAGVTQTPRYLIKTRGQQVTLSCSPISGHRSVSWYQQTPGQGLQFLFEYFSETQRNKGNFPGRFSGRQFSNSRSEMNVSTLELGDSALYLCASSYLRGDTEAFFGQGTRLTVV.

Many counts were recorded for this clonotype. CDR3 loop: CASSLYGHGGYTF. CDR3 in DNA: TGTGCCAGCAGCTTATACGGGCACGGCGGCTACACCTTC. J is TRBJ1-2 and V is TRBV7-2, with no clear D. The CDR3 is made up of 13 amino acids. V shed 2 bases and J shed 8 bases, with 12 bases lying between them. CDR1 SGHTA and CDR2 FQGNSA come from the germline V gene.

The V call is TRBV20-1, the J call TRBJ2-3; no clear D. The V and J ends lost 5 bases and 0 bases respectively, with 12 bases between them. The CDR3 totals 14 residues. Per the germline V gene, CDR1 is DFQATT and CDR2 is SNEGSKA (reference sequence). Written as DNA, the CDR3 is TGCAGTGCTCGTCGACAAGCGAGCACAGATACGCAGTATTTT. Protein product: CSARRQASTDTQYF.

The rearrangement links TRBV4-3 to TRBJ2-1, with a weak D call TRBD2 (6 bases). The germline gives CDR1 LGHNA, CDR2 YSLEER. CDR3 length: 18 residues. The V and J ends lost 1 base and 0 bases respectively, with 16 bases between them. CDR3 DNA: TGCGCCAGCAGCCAAGTAATCGGTGGCGGGACCTCCTACAATGAGCAGTTCTTC. The encoded protein is CASSQVIGGGTSYNEQFF.

The chain couples TRBV6-2 or TRBV6-3 to TRBJ2-3; 7 bases are a match to TRBD2. The CDR3 consists of 14 residues. Trimming at V came to 7 bases and at J to 0 bases, leaving 4 bases not matched to a gene. The germline CDR1 and CDR2 sequences are MNHEY and SVGEGT. CDR3 sequence: CASTPGLSTDTQYF. CDR3 nucleotide sequence: TGTGCCAGCACTCCGGGACTAAGCACAGATACGCAGTATTTT.

The chain employs TRBV11-2 and TRBJ2-5; TRBD1 agrees at 11 bases. This CDR3 has 15 residues. The germline V gene encodes CDR1 SGHAT and CDR2 FQNNGV. Losses at the gene ends were 3 bases for V and 5 bases for J; bases not matched to a gene: 5. Written as DNA, the CDR3 is TGTGCCAGCAGCTTGGACAGGGGGCGGGAGGAGACCCAGTACTTC. Amino acid sequence: CASSLDRGREETQYF.

This clonotype was detected ten times or more. The chain recombines TRBV20-1 with TRBJ1-5; no firm D call. The CDR3 has 16 residues. V was trimmed by 6 bases and J by 2 bases, leaving 20 bases between them. Germline V gives CDR1 DFQATT, CDR2 SNEGSKA (reference sequence). As DNA, the CDR3 is TGCAGTGCCCTCGGCGCCAGTATTGTCGGCAATCAGCCCCAGCATTTT. It is translated as CSALGASIVGNQPQHF.

This clonotype came up a few times. V gene TRBV12-3 or TRBV12-4 combines with J gene TRBJ2-3; perhaps D is TRBD1 or TRBD2 (5 bases each). The V gene lost 0 bases and the J gene lost 14 bases, with 15 bases spanning the gap. This CDR3 is 13 amino acids long. CDR3 bases: TGTGCCAGCAGTTTAGCGAGGGGACCACCCCGGTATTTT. This codes for CASSLARGPPRYF.

This clonotype was observed at least ten times. This sequence joins TRBV6-5 and TRBJ2-2; either TRBD1 or TRBD2 may supply D (6 bases each). CDR1 and CDR2 (germline): MNHEY, SVGAGI. V was pared by 0 bases and J by 6 bases, with 8 bases between. This CDR3 spans 14 amino acids. The CDR3: CASSYSRGAGELFF. For the CDR3, the DNA is TGTGCCAGCAGTTACTCGAGGGGGGCCGGGGAGCTGTTTTTT.

The rearrangement joins TRBV5-6 to TRBJ1-5, with a weak D call TRBD1 (6 bases). The CDR3 is 15 residues long. The ends were cut back, 3 bases at V and 3 bases at J, with 13 bases in the middle. Germline lookup yields CDR1 SGHDT and CDR2 YYEEEE. The CDR3 loop reads CASSYRQEYNQPQHF. In DNA form, the CDR3 reads TGTGCCAGCAGCTACAGACAGGAGTACAATCAGCCCCAGCATTTT. Based on the CDR3 plus reference TRBV5-6 and TRBJ1-5, the full variable domain is DAGVTQSPTHLIKTRGQQVTLRCSPKSGHDTVSWYQQALGQGPQFIFQYYEEEERQRGNFPDRFSGHQFPNYSSELNVNALLLGDSALYLCASSYRQEYNQPQHFGDGTRLSIL.

Concerning this clonotype: A much larger clone differs by one base, so this may be a read error. The chain recombines TRBV5-1 with TRBJ2-1; the D is unclear. Trimming left V 0 bases short and J 9 bases short, with 10 bases between. This CDR3 has 13 amino acids. Germline V CDR1 and CDR2: SGHRS, YFSETQ. The chain's CDR3 is CASSLESRFEQFF. DNA for the CDR3: TGCGCCAGCAGCTTGGAATCGCGGTTTGAGCAGTTCTTC.

This clonotype was seen many times. V and J are TRBV27 and TRBJ2-7, with TRBD2 matching over 9 bases. CDR3 size: 19 residues. V lost 5 bases and J lost 5; bases outside the gene matches: 22. The germline V gene encodes CDR1 MNHEY and CDR2 SMNVEV (reference sequence). The chain's CDR3 is CASSLYSFSGSNLADEQYF. DNA of the CDR3: TGTGCCAGCAGTCTCTACTCGTTTAGCGGGAGCAACTTAGCGGACGAGCAGTACTTC.

This chain connects TRBV4-1 to TRBJ1-5; 7 bases match TRBD1. V lost 4 bases and J lost 5; bases outside the gene matches: 5. The CDR3 length is 14 residues. Germline V gene lookup returns CDR1 MGHRA and CDR2 YSYEKL. CDR3 nucleotide sequence: TGCGCCAGCAGCCCGGGACAGATGTATCAGCCCCAGCATTTT. Translating gives CASSPGQMYQPQHF.